The 9 T cell receptor beta chains below come from one sample, sequenced in a study of CD8+ T cells in alopecia areata. RNA extraction and reverse transcription yielded cDNA as sequencing template. The table came from immunoSEQ multiplex PCR; TCRdb's copy has only in-frame clones and leaves some out. The table includes around 190,000 clones, about 56% detected once. Sequences were obtained from CD8+ T cells sorted from blood. Source of these receptors: a human donor in good health.

This clone showed up just a few times. The chain recombines TRBV5-1 with TRBJ2-1, with 13 bases matching TRBD2. Per the germline V gene, CDR1 is SGHRS and CDR2 is YFSETQ. This CDR3 has 16 amino acids. V dropped 4 bases and J dropped 5; count of bases not matched to a gene: 6. CDR3: CASSLGLAGADNEQFF. The CDR3 region has the DNA TGCGCCAGCAGCCTCGGACTAGCGGGGGCCGACAATGAGCAGTTCTTC.

V usage is TRBV4-1 and J usage is TRBJ1-1; the match to TRBD1 covers 10 bases. CDR1 MGHRA and CDR2 YSYEKL come from the germline V gene. Unmatched junction bases numbered 10, after V lost 2 bases and J lost 10 bases. The CDR3 sequence is 15 residues long. As DNA, the CDR3 is TGCGCCAGCAGCCAACAACCGGGACAGGGGCGTCGAGCTTTCTTT. Its protein is CASSQQPGQGRRAFF.

The rearrangement joins TRBV7-8 to TRBJ2-1, with 15 bases matching TRBD2. V dropped 5 bases and J dropped 7; count of bases not matched to a gene: 6. CDR1 and CDR2 (germline): SGHVS, FQNEAQ. The CDR3 is made up of 16 amino acids. CDR3 sequence (DNA): TGTGCCAGCAGCGGGACTAGCGGGGGGTTTCAGAATGAGCAGTTCTTC. Translated, it gives CASSGTSGGFQNEQFF.

The DNA of the CDR3 is TGTGCCAGCGGACTAGCGGGGGTCCAAGGGACAGATACGCAGTATTTT. Translating it yields CASGLAGVQGTDTQYF. This chain joins TRBV5-4 and TRBJ2-3; 13 nucleotides align to TRBD2. Germline CDR1 reads SGHNT; CDR2 reads YYREEE (reference sequence). V lost 7 bases and J lost 3; bases outside the gene matches: 8. CDR3 length equals 16 residues.

This clone was observed a single time. The rearrangement links TRBV11-2 to TRBJ1-6; D might be TRBD1 (5 bases). The CDR3 runs 15 residues. Trimming removed 2 bases from V and 8 bases from J, with 13 bases in between. The germline gives CDR1 SGHAT, CDR2 FQNNGV. CDR3 bases: TGTGCCAGCAGCTTATGGGGGAGTGGGGATTCACCCCTCCACTTT. Its translation: CASSLWGSGDSPLHF.

This chain connects TRBV29-1 to TRBJ2-5, with 8 bases lining up with TRBD2. The end of the DNA fits TRBJ2-7 better, so the J call may be wrong. The CDR3 consists of 13 residues. Per the germline V gene, CDR1 is SQVTM and CDR2 is ANQGSEA. CDR3 nucleotide sequence: TGCAGCGTTGAACGGGGGGGCTCCTACGAGCAGTACTTC. This gives the protein CSVERGGSYEQYF.

V is TRBV4-2 and J is TRBJ1-1; D is possibly TRBD1 (6 bases). The CDR3 has 14 residues. Between the trimmed V and J ends, which lost 2 bases and 3 bases, there was a span of 10 bases. Germline CDR1 LGHNA, CDR2 YNFKEQ. CDR3 region: CASSQSGADTEAFF. CDR3 in DNA: TGTGCCAGCAGCCAATCAGGGGCCGACACTGAAGCTTTCTTT.

The chain couples TRBV5-6 to TRBJ2-7, with D possibly being TRBD1 or TRBD2 (5 bases each). The V end was cut by 4 bases, the J end by 3 bases, with 20 bases between. The CDR3 contains 16 residues. Germline lookup yields CDR1 SGHDT and CDR2 YYEEEE. The CDR3 nucleotides read TGTGCCAGCAGCGTTTTCTCCGGGACGGAACACTACGAGCAGTACTTC. Its protein is CASSVFSGTEHYEQYF.

This clone was counted between two and nine times. The chain uses TRBV7-9 and TRBJ2-1; 7 positions agree with TRBD2. From germline, CDR1 is SEHNR and CDR2 FQNEAQ (reference sequence). The CDR3 is 15 amino acids. With 5 bases clipped from V and 2 bases from J, the junction kept 6 bases outside the gene matches. For the CDR3, the DNA is TGTGCCAGCAGCCCGGGGGGACCCGCCTACAATGAGCAGTTCTTC. It encodes CASSPGGPAYNEQFF.